These T cell receptor beta chains were read from a single sample in a study of CD8 T cells in Susac syndrome. One entry per CDR3 protein, called by TCRdb with MiXCR from the immunoSEQ multiplex PCR reads. The profile shows 200,000 or so distinct CDR3 sequences, roughly 92% of them singletons. The specimen sequenced was CD8+ T cells from PBMCs. The receptors come from a human donor with multiple sclerosis. Each CDR3 is given with its conserved first and last residue. The D gene is left open where the match is weak. A clone size is listed for some rows: how often the clone was seen (once, few, many), or a class if it is expanded.

TRBV7-8	TRBD2	18	TRBJ2-2	.	CASSLADAGGTYTGELFF	TGTGCCAGCAGCTTAGCGGACGCGGGAGGGACGTACACCGGGGAGCTGTTTTTT
TRBV14	.	14	TRBJ2-1	.	CASSQDFGGSGQFF	TGTGCCAGCAGCCAAGATTTCGGCGGCTCTGGGCAGTTCTTC
TRBV5-6	.	16	TRBJ2-7	.	CASSLGIPGSPYEQYF	TGTGCCAGCAGCTTGGGAATCCCGGGATCCCCCTACGAGCAGTACTTC
TRBV7-9	TRBD1	15	TRBJ1-2	.	CASSLWTGPSYGYTF	TGTGCCAGCAGCCTATGGACAGGTCCTTCTTATGGCTACACCTTC
TRBV7-9	.	15	TRBJ1-1	.	CASSLLRSGRSEAFF	TGTGCCAGCAGCTTATTAAGGTCCGGGAGGTCTGAAGCTTTCTTT
TRBV5-1	.	12	TRBJ1-2	.	CASSWDTYGYTF	TGCGCCAGCAGCTGGGACACCTATGGCTACACCTTC
TRBV7-8	TRBD1	16	TRBJ1-1	.	CASRVKDGQGVTEAFF	TGTGCCAGCCGTGTAAAAGATGGACAGGGGGTTACTGAAGCTTTCTTT
TRBV12-3/TRBV12-4	.	15	TRBJ2-3	.	CASSRLGPPTDTQYF	TGTGCCAGCAGCCGACTTGGGCCCCCCACAGATACGCAGTATTTT
TRBV27	TRBD1	13	TRBJ2-5	.	CASSPGTGETQYF	TGTGCCAGCAGTCCCGGGACAGGGGAGACCCAGTACTTC
TRBV2	.	13	TRBJ2-3	.	CASSGPSRDTQYF	TGTGCCAGCAGTGGGCCCTCGAGGGATACGCAGTATTTT
TRBV7-2	.	16	TRBJ1-4	.	CASSLDAADLNEKLFF	TGTGCCAGCAGCTTGGATGCGGCAGACCTAAATGAAAAACTGTTTTTT
TRBV2	.	14	TRBJ2-3	once	CASRGVPSTDTQYF	TGTGCCAGCCGAGGGGTCCCGAGCACAGATACGCAGTATTTT
TRBV6-2/TRBV6-3	.	14	TRBJ1-5	.	CASSYSMGWQPQHF	TGTGCCAGCAGTTACTCGATGGGATGGCAGCCCCAGCATTTT
TRBV5-6	.	13	TRBJ1-3	.	CASSFMAGNTIYF	TGTGCCAGCAGCTTCATGGCTGGAAACACCATATATTTT
TRBV9	.	15	TRBJ2-5	.	CASSVAAGRKETQYF	TGTGCCAGCAGCGTCGCGGCGGGGCGTAAAGAGACCCAGTACTTC
TRBV27	.	11	TRBJ2-7	.	CASRDSYEQYF	TGTGCCAGCAGGGACAGCTACGAGCAGTACTTC
TRBV10-3	.	12	TRBJ1-1	once	CAISGRATEAFF	TGTGCCATCAGTGGCAGGGCCACTGAAGCTTTCTTT
TRBV20-1	.	13	TRBJ2-1	.	CSARVPTLNEQFF	TGCAGTGCTAGAGTCCCCACCCTCAATGAGCAGTTCTTC
TRBV7-8	TRBD2	14	TRBJ2-7	.	CASSLTAGGDEQYF	TGTGCCAGCAGCTTGACGGCGGGAGGGGACGAGCAGTACTTC
TRBV12-3/TRBV12-4	.	14	TRBJ2-5	.	CASSPPGYQETQYF	TGTGCCAGCAGTCCCCCAGGCTACCAAGAGACCCAGTACTTC
TRBV12-3/TRBV12-4	.	14	TRBJ2-5	.	CASSLGGGHETQYF	TGTGCCAGCAGTTTGGGTGGAGGCCATGAGACCCAGTACTTC
TRBV18	.	15	TRBJ2-1	.	CASSPPRSGGGEQFF	TGTGCCAGCTCACCACCGAGGTCGGGGGGCGGTGAGCAGTTCTTC
TRBV11-2	.	14	TRBJ2-7	.	CASSPSAVGHEQYF	TGTGCCAGCAGCCCTTCCGCTGTGGGCCACGAGCAGTACTTC
TRBV2	.	15	TRBJ1-6	.	CASSEGQGRNSPLHF	TGTGCCAGCAGTGAAGGGCAGGGCAGGAATTCACCCCTCCACTTT
TRBV6-6	.	15	TRBJ2-5	.	CASSYLSVVGETQYF	TGTGCCAGCAGTTACCTGAGTGTCGTGGGAGAGACCCAGTACTTC
TRBV20-1	.	12	TRBJ1-1	.	CSAVHINTEAFF	TGCAGTGCTGTACACATAAACACTGAAGCTTTCTTT
TRBV7-3	TRBD2	19	TRBJ2-5	.	CASSPSAPTSGGAFETQYF	TGTGCCAGCAGCCCTAGCGCCCCCACTAGCGGGGGGGCGTTTGAGACCCAGTACTTC
TRBV11-1	.	12	TRBJ1-1	once	CASSSWASEAFF	TGTGCCAGCAGCTCGTGGGCGAGTGAAGCTTTCTTT
TRBV15	.	15	TRBJ1-1	.	CATSGQRGKNTEAFF	TGTGCCACCAGCGGACAGCGGGGGAAGAACACTGAAGCTTTCTTT
TRBV5-1	.	15	TRBJ1-1	.	CASSSDSPRVTEAFF	TGCGCCAGCAGCTCGGACAGTCCCCGGGTCACTGAAGCTTTCTTT
TRBV5-1	.	15	TRBJ1-1	.	CASSLDFNLNTEAFF	TGCGCCAGCAGCTTGGATTTCAACCTGAACACTGAAGCTTTCTTT
TRBV29-1	TRBD2	14	TRBJ2-2	.	CSVGGGSLTGELFF	TGCAGCGTTGGGGGGGGGTCGTTAACCGGGGAGCTGTTTTTT
TRBV6-2/TRBV6-3	.	11	TRBJ1-1	.	CASSYKGEAFF	TGTGCCAGCAGTTACAAGGGGGAAGCTTTCTTT
TRBV7-8	TRBD2	17	TRBJ2-5	.	CASSWGTSGGLKETQYF	TGTGCCAGCAGCTGGGGGACTAGCGGGGGACTAAAAGAGACCCAGTACTTC
TRBV29-1	.	14	TRBJ1-1	.	CSGMLQGGNTEAFF	TGCAGCGGGATGCTACAAGGGGGAAACACTGAAGCTTTCTTT
TRBV29-1	TRBD1	20	TRBJ2-1	.	CSVEGVATRDRDFKNNEQFF	TGCAGCGTTGAAGGTGTGGCCACCCGGGACAGGGATTTTAAAAACAATGAGCAGTTCTTC
TRBV13	.	14	TRBJ2-4	.	CASRRTLAKNIQYF	TGTGCCAGCAGACGGACACTAGCCAAAAACATTCAGTACTTC
TRBV4-3	.	14	TRBJ2-2	.	CASSQGTMTGELFF	TGCGCCAGCAGCCAAGGGACCATGACCGGGGAGCTGTTTTTT
TRBV7-8	.	14	TRBJ1-1	.	CASSLLGTTTEAFF	TGTGCCAGCAGCTTATTGGGAACTACCACTGAAGCTTTCTTT
TRBV6-6	.	13	TRBJ2-5	few	CASSYRDQETQYF	TGTGCCAGCAGTTACCGTGACCAAGAGACCCAGTACTTC
TRBV30	TRBD2	13	TRBJ2-1	.	CAWTAGGIGEQFF	TGTGCCTGGACGGCGGGAGGGATCGGTGAGCAGTTCTTC
TRBV12-3/TRBV12-4	TRBD1	14	TRBJ2-1	.	CASSFGTGVDEQFF	TGTGCCAGCAGTTTCGGGACAGGGGTTGATGAGCAGTTCTTC